This paragraph covers one TCR beta chain sequence. Its target is unknown. The sample belongs to a study of cytomegalovirus exposure and HLA in healthy donors. Broader study findings: In a later analysis, across HLA loci, associated TCR counts were highest for DRB1, lowest for HLA-C.

PCR employed 60 Vbeta and 13 Jbeta primers. Sequenced by immunoSEQ multiplex PCR; TCRdb stores in-frame clones only, minus some. The table records around 160,000 clones, around 83% of them present only once. V shed 4 bases, J shed 7 bases, and the junction held 13 bases outside the gene matches. This CDR3 has 16 residues. Germline lookup yields CDR1 SGHRS and CDR2 YFSETQ. V gene TRBV5-1 combines with J gene TRBJ2-2; TRBD1 matches at 7 bases. Sequenced input: PBMCs. This TCR was recovered from a man aged 50-60 years in good health and CMV-seropositive. The CDR3 region has the DNA TGCGCCAGCAGCCCCGCGGTGACAGGGTTCCTCGGGGAGCTGTTTTTT. This sequence encodes CASSPAVTGFLGELFF. Full variable domain (outside the CDR3, taken from reference TRBV5-1 and TRBJ2-2): KAGVTQTPRYLIKTRGQQVTLSCSPISGHRSVSWYQQTPGQGLQFLFEYFSETQRNKGNFPGRFSGRQFSNSRSEMNVSTLELGDSALYLCASSPAVTGFLGELFFGEGSRLTVL.